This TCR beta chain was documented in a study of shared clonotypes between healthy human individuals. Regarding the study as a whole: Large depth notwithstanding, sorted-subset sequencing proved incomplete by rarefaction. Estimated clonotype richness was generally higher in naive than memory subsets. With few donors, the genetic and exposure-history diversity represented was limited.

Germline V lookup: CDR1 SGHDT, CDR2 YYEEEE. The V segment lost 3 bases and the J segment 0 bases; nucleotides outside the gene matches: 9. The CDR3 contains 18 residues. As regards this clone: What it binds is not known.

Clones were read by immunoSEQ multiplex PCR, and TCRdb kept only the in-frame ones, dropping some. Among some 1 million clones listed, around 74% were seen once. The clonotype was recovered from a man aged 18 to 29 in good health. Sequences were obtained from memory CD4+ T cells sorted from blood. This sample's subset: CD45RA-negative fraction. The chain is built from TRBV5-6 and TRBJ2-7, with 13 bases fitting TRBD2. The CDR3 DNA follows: TGTGCCAGCAGCTGGACTAGCGGGAGACTGTTAAGCTCCTACGAGCAGTACTTC. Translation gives CASSWTSGRLLSSYEQYF. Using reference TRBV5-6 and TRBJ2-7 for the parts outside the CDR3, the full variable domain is DAGVTQSPTHLIKTRGQQVTLRCSPKSGHDTVSWYQQALGQGPQFIFQYYEEEERQRGNFPDRFSGHQFPNYSSELNVNALLLGDSALYLCASSWTSGRLLSSYEQYFGPGTRLTVT.